These 27 T cell receptor beta chains were sequenced from one sample in a study of T-cell memory formation after mild COVID-19 (dated by TCRdb to the early 2020s). The library was obtained by 5' RACE. Sequenced using an Illumina NovaSeq 6000. The raw public reads went through TCRdb reprocessing: fastp at Q25, MiXCR clone calling, in-frame beta chains kept. CDR3 protein duplicates are merged, each entry listing the most common genes and DNA. The sample table lists under 600,000 distinct CDR3 sequences, roughly 21% of them with a count of one. The ten largest account for 7% to 9% of the sample. The sample consisted of PBMCs or a T cell subset sorted from them (not recorded which). These receptors came from an adult woman who had mild COVID-19 (a few samples of this study predate the infection). The sample titles of this study are shuffled in the database, so cell type and time point are left out; the donor was told from shared clones.

The chain uses TRBV5-5 and TRBJ2-1, with unresolved D. This CDR3 is 16 amino acids long. Per germline, CDR1 SGHKS and CDR2 YYEKEE (reference sequence). V lost 0 bases and J 9 bases, leaving 19 bases between the germline ends. The CDR3: CASSLAHRSIGGEQFF. In DNA, the CDR3 is TGTGCCAGCAGCTTGGCCCACAGATCGATCGGTGGTGAGCAGTTCTTC. Using reference TRBV5-5 and TRBJ2-1 for the parts outside the CDR3, the full variable domain is DAGVTQSPTHLIKTRGQQVTLRCSPISGHKSVSWYQQVLGQGPQFIFQYYEKEERGRGNFPDRFSARQFPNYSSELNVNALLLGDSALYLCASSLAHRSIGGEQFFGPGTRLTVL.

CDR3 coding DNA: TGTGCCAGCAGTTTACCTCCCGCAGAGCAGTTCTTC. Translation: CASSLPPAEQFF. V gene TRBV12-3 or TRBV12-4 combines with J gene TRBJ2-1, with D unresolved. This CDR3 region has 12 residues. V was cut by 2 bases and J by 10 bases, with 9 bases left in between.

This clonotype has a handful of counts. The V gene is TRBV6-5, the J gene TRBJ2-7, with a tentative D call TRBD1 (6 bases). The CDR3 loop spans 16 amino acids. CDR1 and CDR2 from the germline V gene are MNHEY and SVGAGI. Trimming left V 0 bases short and J 3 bases short, with 15 bases between. The CDR3 bases are TGTGCCAGCAGTTACTCGACGGGACATTCTTTCTACGAGCAGTACTTC. It specifies CASSYSTGHSFYEQYF.

J is TRBJ2-5 and V is TRBV7-7; 8 bases match TRBD2. V lost 5 bases to trimming and J lost 2 bases; unmatched junction nucleotides: 19. The CDR3 is made up of 19 amino acids. Germline V gives CDR1 SSHAT, CDR2 FNYEAQ (reference sequence). The DNA of the CDR3 is TGTGCCAGCAGCCCCGGGGCAGCATCGCGGGGGGACATTCAAGAGACCCAGTACTTC. This sequence encodes CASSPGAASRGDIQETQYF.

The rearrangement links TRBV19 to TRBJ1-2; 7 bases fit TRBD1. The CDR3 extends over 15 amino acids. Germline values: CDR1 LNHDA, CDR2 SQIVND (reference sequence). The V and J ends lost 7 bases and 4 bases, in that order; junction bases with no gene match: 12. For the CDR3, the DNA is TGTGCCAGTACTGATGGGACAGAAAATTTCTATGGCTACACCTTC. Amino acid sequence: CASTDGTENFYGYTF. Combining the CDR3 with reference TRBV19 and TRBJ1-2 gives the whole variable domain DGGITQSPKYLFRKEGQNVTLSCEQNLNHDAMYWYRQDPGQGLRLIYYSQIVNDFQKGDIAEGYSVSREKKESFPLTVTSAQKNPTAFYLCASTDGTENFYGYTFGSGTRLTVV.

In this sample, this clonotype turned up a few times. Here the CDR3 reads CASNCPSGNTEAFF. The CDR3 bases are TGTGCCAGCAATTGCCCCAGTGGGAACACTGAAGCTTTCTTT. The chain uses TRBV7-6 and TRBJ1-1; D is uncertain. V dropped 7 bases and J dropped 1 base, with 13 bases sitting between them. Germline CDR1 and CDR2: SGHVS and FNYEAQ. This CDR3 has 14 residues.

The chain uses TRBV20-1 and TRBJ1-2; D unclear. Per the germline V gene, CDR1 is DFQATT and CDR2 is SNEGSKA (reference sequence). V lost 5 bases and J 4 bases, leaving 17 bases between the germline ends. The CDR3 has 14 amino acids. CDR3 sequence: CSALTGIAFYGYTF. In DNA, the CDR3 is TGCAGTGCTTTGACCGGGATAGCTTTCTATGGCTACACCTTC.

In its sample, this clonotype was seen a few times. The chain recombines TRBV5-1 with TRBJ1-1, with D unclear. Deletions cut 0 bases from V and 4 bases from J, with 13 bases between. This CDR3 is 15 amino acids long. Germline CDR1 and CDR2: SGHRS and YFSETQ. For the CDR3, the DNA is TGCGCCAGCAGCTTGGGACAACTCGCGGGCACTGAAGCTTTCTTT. It specifies CASSLGQLAGTEAFF.

V usage is TRBV20-1 and J usage is TRBJ2-1; 10 bases are shared with TRBD2. The CDR3 sequence is 18 residues long. Per germline, CDR1 DFQATT and CDR2 SNEGSKA (reference sequence). The J segment lost 3 bases and the V segment lost 5 bases, leaving 16 bases of the junction unmatched. In nucleotides, the CDR3 is TGCAGTGCTCCCTATCACAGGACTAGCGGAAAAGGCTACAATGAGCAGTTCTTC. Translating gives CSAPYHRTSGKGYNEQFF.

The chain links TRBV3-1 to TRBJ2-1; 7 nucleotides agree with TRBD2. Per the germline V gene, CDR1 is LGHDT and CDR2 is YNNKEL (reference sequence). Germline trimming cut 4 bases from V and 12 bases from J; bases unmatched to any gene: 15. This CDR3 contains 15 residues. CDR3 DNA sequence: TGTGCCAGCAGCCTTGGAATTTCGGGGGGAGTCCCGCAGTTCTTC. This sequence encodes CASSLGISGGVPQFF.

This clonotype was counted only a few times. The chain employs TRBV9 and TRBJ2-3, with D possibly matching TRBD2 (6 bases). Trimming removed 3 bases from V and 3 bases from J, with 20 bases in between. The CDR3 consists of 17 residues. CDR1 and CDR2 from the germline V gene are SGDLS and YYNGEE. The CDR3 sequence: CASSDPLVLAGTDTQYF. DNA of the CDR3: TGTGCCAGCAGCGACCCCCTGGTACTAGCTGGGACAGATACGCAGTATTTT.

This clonotype was found a few times. The rearrangement uses TRBV6-1 and TRBJ2-1, with TRBD1 identical over 10 bases. Germline trimming cut 7 bases from V and 4 bases from J; bases unmatched to any gene: 7. The CDR3 is 15 residues long. Germline CDR1 and CDR2: MNHNS and SASEGT. The CDR3 coding sequence is TGTGCCAGCACCCCAGGGACAGGGGCTTACAATGAGCAGTTCTTC. As protein: CASTPGTGAYNEQFF.

The chain uses TRBV5-6 and TRBJ1-2, with no clear D. CDR1 and CDR2 (germline): SGHDT, YYEEEE. V shed 3 bases and J shed 7 bases, with 7 bases lying between them. The CDR3 runs to 11 residues. CDR3 amino acids: CASSYGSGYTF. The CDR3, as DNA: TGTGCCAGCAGCTATGGATCTGGCTACACCTTC.

This clonotype occurred many times. CDR3 sequence: CASSQDIGTEAFF. In DNA form, the CDR3 reads TGCGCCAGCAGCCAAGATATCGGGACTGAAGCTTTCTTT. The chain joins TRBV4-3 to TRBJ1-1; D is unclear. V was cut by 0 bases and J by 5 bases, with 7 bases left in between. Germline CDR1 LGHNA, CDR2 YSLEER. The CDR3 totals 13 residues.

The V gene is TRBV25-1, the J gene TRBJ2-2, with 9 bases fitting TRBD1. The CDR3 sequence is 17 residues long. Unmatched junction bases numbered 13, after V lost 5 bases and J lost 6 bases. Germline V CDR1 and CDR2: MGHDK, SYGVNS. In DNA form, the CDR3 reads TGTGCCAGCAGTTCAATGGGGCACACAGGGGGCTCCGGGGAGCTGTTTTTT. It codes for CASSSMGHTGGSGELFF.

This clonotype was seen a few times. CDR3 region: CASSMLGGSYEQYF. In nucleotides, the CDR3 is TGTGCCAGTAGTATGCTAGGGGGCTCCTACGAGCAGTACTTC. The chain links TRBV19 to TRBJ2-7, with D possibly TRBD1 on 6 matching bases. This CDR3 contains 14 residues. Trimming took off 3 bases at V and 0 bases at J, with 9 bases between the two ends. CDR1 and CDR2 (germline): LNHDA, SQIVND (reference sequence).

This clonotype was found a few times. This chain connects TRBV7-3 to TRBJ2-3, with 8 positions matching TRBD1. With 0 bases clipped from V and 5 bases from J, the junction kept 4 bases outside the gene matches. This CDR3 has 15 residues. Germline loops: CDR1 SGHTA, CDR2 FQGTGA. The CDR3 DNA reads TGTGCCAGCAGCTTAACGAGACAGGGGAAAGATACGCAGTATTTT. It translates to CASSLTRQGKDTQYF. The whole variable domain, remainder taken from reference TRBV7-3 and TRBJ2-3, is GAGVSQTPSNKVTEKGKYVELRCDPISGHTALYWYRQSLGQGPEFLIYFQGTGAADDSGLPNDRFFAVRPEGSVSTLKIQRTERGDSAVYLCASSLTRQGKDTQYFGPGTRLTVL.

The chain carries TRBV2 and TRBJ2-3; D is perhaps TRBD2 (5 bases). V gave up 8 bases and J gave up 4 bases, with 10 bases separating them. The CDR3 contains 12 residues. Germline V gives CDR1 SNHLY, CDR2 FYNNEI. This CDR3 is CASGLSPDTQYF. In DNA form, the CDR3 reads TGTGCCAGCGGACTCTCCCCAGATACGCAGTATTTT. The variable domain in full, completed from reference TRBV2 and TRBJ2-3, reads EPEVTQTPSHQVTQMGQEVILRCVPISNHLYFYWYRQILGQKVEFLVSFYNNEISEKSEIFDDQFSVERPDGSNFTLKIRSTKLEDSAMYFCASGLSPDTQYFGPGTRLTVL.

This clonotype was counted a few times. The rearrangement uses TRBV15 and TRBJ2-3; D might be TRBD1 or TRBD2, each matching 5 bases. Germline CDR1 is LNHNV and CDR2 is YYDKDF (reference sequence). This CDR3 comprises 15 residues. The germline V and J ends were trimmed by 0 bases and 11 bases, with 18 bases remaining between them. This chain's CDR3 is CATSRDEVGTRGQYF. DNA of the CDR3: TGTGCCACCAGCAGAGATGAGGTGGGGACGAGGGGGCAGTATTTT.

V gene TRBV7-9 combines with J gene TRBJ2-7; 7 positions agree with TRBD1. The CDR3 runs 15 residues. J was trimmed by 2 bases and V by 5 bases; bases with no gene match: 9. The germline V gene has CDR1 SEHNR and CDR2 FQNEAQ (reference sequence). The DNA for the CDR3 is TGTGCCAGCAGCCCAGAAGGGACAGCCACCTACGAGCAGTACTTC. Its protein product is CASSPEGTATYEQYF.

The V and J genes are TRBV11-2 and TRBJ1-4, with TRBD1 as a possible D gene (5 bases). The CDR3 has 15 amino acids. The germline gives CDR1 SGHAT, CDR2 FQNNGV. The V end was cut by 2 bases, the J end by 7 bases, with 14 bases between. The CDR3 reads CASSLWVDGGEKLFF. The CDR3 DNA reads TGTGCCAGCAGCTTATGGGTCGACGGGGGTGAAAAACTGTTTTTT.

This clonotype was counted between two and nine times. The chain combines TRBV27 with TRBJ2-1, with 8 nucleotides matching TRBD1. CDR1 is MNHEY and CDR2 is SMNVEV in the germline V gene (reference sequence). The CDR3 sequence is 16 residues long. V was pared by 2 bases and J by 10 bases, with 13 bases of the junction left unmatched. CDR3 bases: TGTGCCAGCAGTTTAGATCCGCTGATCAGGGGGCAAGAGCAGTTCTTC. It encodes CASSLDPLIRGQEQFF.

The CDR3 DNA reads as TGCGCCAGCAGCCAAGCCGGACAGGGGTACGAGCAGTACTTC. This gives the protein CASSQAGQGYEQYF. The chain joins TRBV4-1 to TRBJ2-7, with TRBD1 matching over 9 bases. The CDR3 length is 14 residues. Germline lookup yields CDR1 MGHRA and CDR2 YSYEKL. V gave up 1 base and J gave up 4 bases; unmatched junction bases: 2.

At least ten counts were recorded for this clonotype. The J gene is TRBJ2-3, the V gene TRBV11-2; 15 positions match TRBD2. Germline V gives CDR1 SGHAT, CDR2 FQNNGV. V gave up 2 bases and J gave up 5 bases; unmatched junction bases: 11. This CDR3 is 19 amino acids long. The CDR3: CASSLTRTSGGAGGDTQYF. CDR3 sequence (DNA): TGTGCCAGCAGCTTAACCCGGACTAGCGGGGGGGCAGGAGGAGATACGCAGTATTTT.

This clonotype has ten or more counts. The chain recombines TRBV7-8 with TRBJ2-3; no clear D. This CDR3 is 12 amino acids long. Deletions cut 6 bases from V and 3 bases from J, with 7 bases between. The germline V gene has CDR1 SGHVS and CDR2 FQNEAQ. CDR3: CASRARTDTQYF. The DNA of the CDR3 is TGTGCCAGCAGGGCCCGGACAGATACGCAGTATTTT.

The V gene is TRBV4-3, the J gene TRBJ1-2; no definite D call. The CDR3 totals 17 residues. Trimming removed 0 bases at V and 6 bases at J, with 20 bases between. Looked up from germline, CDR1 is LGHNA and CDR2 is YSLEER. DNA for the CDR3: TGCGCCAGCAGCCAAGATACGGCAGGAGTTTTTACGAATGGCTACACCTTC. The encoded protein is CASSQDTAGVFTNGYTF.

The CDR3 loop reads CASSQDLQGGYTEAFF. CDR3 DNA: TGCGCCAGCAGCCAAGATCTCCAGGGTGGGTACACTGAAGCTTTCTTT. The chain recombines TRBV4-1 with TRBJ1-1, with a tentative D call TRBD1 (5 bases). Germline V gene data show CDR1 as MGHRA and CDR2 as YSYEKL. V lost 0 bases, J lost 3 bases, and 14 bases lay in between. The CDR3 sequence is 16 residues long.